This entry concerns a single T cell receptor (beta chain). The data are from a study of shared clonotypes between healthy human individuals. Only Caucasian adults living in Nashville, Tennessee made up the donor group. Per the original methods: ImmunoSEQ only sent back junction sequences with no quality scores, so filtering was done differently. The method was immunoSEQ multiplex PCR; TCRdb's version includes in-frame clones alone and lacks a portion of them. V, J and clone size are taken as reported in that table, and D and trimming were inferred from the DNA itself. The table shows approximately 2.4 million clones, with more than 90% occurring only once. Sequenced sample: naive CD4+ T cells sorted from blood. Subset defined: CD45RA+ positively selected. The receptor was isolated from a man in his late teens or twenties in good health.

The CDR3 nucleotides read TGTGCCAGCCCTTACGCGGGGCCGGACAGAAGCTCCTACGAGCAGTACTTC. Translated, it gives CASPYAGPDRSSYEQYF. This chain uses TRBV28 with TRBJ2-7; D may match TRBD1 or TRBD2 (6 bases each). Germline V gives CDR1 MDHEN, CDR2 SYDVKM. This CDR3 contains 17 residues. V was cut by 8 bases and J by 0 bases, with 23 bases left in between.